What follows are 16 T cell receptor beta chains derived from one specimen sequenced in a study of blood T cells in healthy people across ages. Then a second PCR, running about 7 to 11 cycles, was carried out with a sample-barcoded 5' primer and a J-beta primer mix. TCRdb re-called the 5' RACE reads through MiXCR, storing one row per CDR3 protein. This sample has about 620,000 distinct CDR3 sequences, with under 25% found just once. Sequencing was done on a sample of blood. Receptor source: a man aged 65-85 years in good health.

This clonotype turned up a few times. The V and J genes are TRBV10-3 and TRBJ2-5, with 11 bases identical to TRBD2. CDR1 is ENHRY, CDR2 SYGVKD, per germline. V shed 0 bases and J 1 base; nucleotides not matched to a gene: 7. This CDR3 region has 18 residues. The CDR3 region has the DNA TGTGCCATCAGTGAGTCGGGGGCCGGGACTAGCGGCCAAGAGACCCAGTACTTC. Translation gives CAISESGAGTSGQETQYF.

The chain has TRBV4-1 and TRBJ2-5, with unresolved D. V lost 2 bases to trimming and J lost 2 bases, with 9 bases between them. Germline CDR1 reads MGHRA; CDR2 reads YSYEKL. The CDR3 has 14 residues. Here the CDR3 reads CASSQIMTQETQYF. The CDR3 nucleotides read TGCGCCAGCAGCCAAATCATGACGCAAGAGACCCAGTACTTC.

The chain joins TRBV6-5 to TRBJ2-5, with 9 bases aligning to TRBD1. V shed 5 bases, J shed 11 bases, and the junction held 9 bases outside the gene matches. This CDR3 region has 13 residues. Germline-derived CDR1 and CDR2 are MNHEY and SVGAGI. CDR3 residues: CASSEQGAFEQYF. In DNA form, the CDR3 reads TGTGCCAGCAGTGAACAGGGGGCTTTTGAGCAGTACTTC.

The chain couples TRBV6-4 to TRBJ2-3; 7 positions agree with TRBD2. The CDR3 contains 15 residues. V was pared by 5 bases and J by 1 base, with 6 bases of the junction left unmatched. CDR1 and CDR2 from the germline V gene are MRHNA and SNTAGT. The CDR3 nucleotides are TGTGCCAGCAGTTGGGCTAGCGGTGGCACAGATACGCAGTATTTT. Translating gives CASSWASGGTDTQYF.

The chain combines TRBV2 with TRBJ2-7, with D perhaps matching TRBD1 or TRBD2 (5 bases each). The J call is doubtful: the DNA matches TRBJ2-5 better. The germline CDR1 and CDR2 sequences are SNHLY and FYNNEI. This CDR3 region has 14 residues. Written as DNA, the CDR3 is TGTGCCAGCAGGGGACCAGGAAAACAAGAGACCCAGTACTTC. It is translated as CASRGPGKQETQYF.

This clonotype was seen only a few times. This sequence joins TRBV20-1 and TRBJ2-5; D might be TRBD2 (6 bases). The end of the DNA fits TRBJ2-1 better, so the J call may be wrong. CDR1 and CDR2 (germline): DFQATT, SNEGSKA (reference sequence). The CDR3 sequence is 14 residues long. Here the CDR3 DNA reads TGCAGTGCTAGGGAACCGAGGAGGGCCTATGAGCAGTTCTTC. This translates into CSAREPRRAYEQFF.

Details on this clonotype: A much larger clone differs from this one at a single base, so this may be a read error. V usage is TRBV12-3 or TRBV12-4 and J usage is TRBJ2-3; D is possibly TRBD1 (7 bases). V was trimmed by 6 bases and J by 3 bases, leaving 28 bases between them. The CDR3 contains 19 residues. Written as DNA, the CDR3 is TGTGCCAGCAGAGCCGCAGGGGGAGGCCCTAGGAGGAGAACAGATACGCAGTATTTT. Encoded protein: CASRAAGGGPRRRTDTQYF.

This clonotype was counted at least ten times. This chain uses TRBV20-1 with TRBJ2-5; D gene uncertain. The V end was cut by 4 bases, the J end by 3 bases, with 18 bases between. The CDR3 covers 15 residues. From germline, CDR1 is DFQATT and CDR2 SNEGSKA (reference sequence). CDR3: CSANPSGKQKETQYF. DNA of the CDR3: TGCAGTGCTAACCCCTCAGGAAAACAAAAAGAGACCCAGTACTTC.

The chain has TRBV2 and TRBJ1-5, with D possibly being TRBD1 (5 bases). CDR1 is SNHLY and CDR2 is FYNNEI in the germline V gene. Trimming removed 2 bases at V and 0 bases at J, with 8 bases between. The CDR3 covers 15 residues. The chain's CDR3 is CASSERGGSNQPQHF. Here the CDR3 DNA reads TGTGCCAGCAGTGAACGGGGGGGTAGCAATCAGCCCCAGCATTTT.

V is TRBV5-1 and J is TRBJ1-1; tentative D call: TRBD1 (5 bases). The germline gives CDR1 SGHRS, CDR2 YFSETQ. The CDR3 runs to 16 residues. V was shortened by 4 bases and J by 1 base, with 17 bases between the two germline ends. The CDR3 coding sequence is TGCGCCAGCAGCCCAACCGGAAGAGGGGCGAACACTGAAGCTTTCTTT. Amino acid sequence: CASSPTGRGANTEAFF.

The genes are TRBV9 and TRBJ2-7; 8 nucleotides match TRBD2. Looked up from germline, CDR1 is SGDLS and CDR2 is YYNGEE. The CDR3 length is 15 residues. V shed 4 bases, J shed 2 bases, and the junction held 8 bases outside the gene matches. This CDR3 reads CASSPRVAGTYEQYF. DNA of the CDR3: TGTGCCAGCAGCCCTCGGGTAGCGGGGACCTACGAGCAGTACTTC.

The table lists this clonotype with a few counts. With a much larger clone just one base away, this may be a read error. The chain couples TRBV7-2 to TRBJ2-1; D unclear. The CDR3 contains 11 residues. Trimming removed 1 base from V and 13 bases from J, with 8 bases in between. In germline, CDR1 is SGHTA, CDR2 FQGNSA. The CDR3 sequence is CASSLGKTQFF. The CDR3 DNA reads TGTGCCAGCAGCTTAGGGAAGACCCAGTTCTTC.

The rearrangement uses TRBV14 and TRBJ1-6, with a weak D call TRBD1 (6 bases). Germline V gene data show CDR1 as SGHDN and CDR2 as FVKESK. This CDR3 is built from 13 residues. V shed 10 bases and J shed 6 bases, with 13 bases lying between them. The CDR3 DNA is TGTGCCACGTCAACAGGGTCTAATTCACCCCTCCACTTT. This translates into CATSTGSNSPLHF.

This clonotype was found a few times. The rearrangement joins TRBV3-1 to TRBJ2-5; either TRBD1 or TRBD2 may supply D (6 bases each). V lost 0 bases and J lost 2, with 19 bases in between. The CDR3 runs 18 residues. CDR1 and CDR2 from the germline V gene are LGHDT and YNNKEL (reference sequence). The CDR3 nucleotides read TGTGCCAGCAGCCAAGATAAGTTTGGGGGGCCATATCAAGAGACCCAGTACTTC. It is translated as CASSQDKFGGPYQETQYF.

This clonotype was seen only a few times. A much larger clone differs from this one at a single base, so this may be a read error. The chain recombines TRBV10-3 with TRBJ2-1; the match to TRBD2 covers 14 bases. CDR3 length: 16 residues. Germline-derived CDR1 and CDR2 are ENHRY and SYGVKD. CDR3 residues: CVISFTGTSGSNEQFF. CDR3 sequence (DNA): TGTGTCATCAGTTTCACCGGGACTAGCGGGAGTAATGAGCAGTTCTTC.

A single count supports this clonotype. This chain uses TRBV24-1 with TRBJ2-5, with D perhaps matching TRBD2 (5 bases). The CDR3 extends over 18 amino acids. Trimming removed 0 bases at V and 2 bases at J, with 18 bases between. CDR1 is KGHDR and CDR2 is SFDVKD in the germline V gene. The CDR3 DNA follows: TGTGCCACCAGTGATTTGCCATCACTAGTCCATTCTCAAGAGACCCAGTACTTC. It is translated as CATSDLPSLVHSQETQYF.